This TCR beta chain was documented in a study of T-cell memory formation after mild COVID-19. Turning to the study itself: The TCR clusters were mostly specific to one donor.

TCRdb passed the 5' RACE reads through MiXCR, listing each CDR3 protein once. Of 250,000 to 300,000 distinct CDR3 sequences detected, around 15% appear once; the ten largest clones hold 20% to 25%. This CDR3 is 13 amino acids long. Trimming removed 1 base from V and 5 bases from J, with 8 bases in between. Germline V lookup: CDR1 SEHNR, CDR2 FQNEAQ (reference sequence). Findings of the study overall: Specificity for SARS-CoV-2 was not confirmed among the second-wave clones peaking on day 37. Clones shrinking between day 15 and 85 showed a balanced CD4/CD8 split, and those that grew later tilted toward CD4+.

This clonotype was picked up many times. Its antigen is as yet unknown. The sample taken for sequencing was PBMCs or a T cell subset sorted from them (not recorded which). This chain joins TRBV7-9 and TRBJ1-2; D gene ambiguous. The origin of this receptor is a man aged 18 to 29 who had mild COVID-19 (a few samples of this study predate the infection). Cell type and time point are not known. In DNA, the CDR3 is TGTGCCAGCAGCTTAGGGTACGCGTATGGCTACACCTTC. Its protein product is CASSLGYAYGYTF.